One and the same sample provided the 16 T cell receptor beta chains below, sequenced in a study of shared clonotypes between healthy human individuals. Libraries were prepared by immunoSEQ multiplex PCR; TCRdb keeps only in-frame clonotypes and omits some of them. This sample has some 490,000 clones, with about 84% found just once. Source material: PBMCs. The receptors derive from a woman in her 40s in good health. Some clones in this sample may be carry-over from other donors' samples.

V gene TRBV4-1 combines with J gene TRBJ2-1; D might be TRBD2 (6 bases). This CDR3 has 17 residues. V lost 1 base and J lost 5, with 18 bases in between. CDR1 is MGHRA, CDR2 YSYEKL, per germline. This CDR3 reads CASSQGPRGRKDNEQFF. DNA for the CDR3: TGCGCCAGCAGCCAAGGCCCCCGGGGGAGAAAGGACAATGAGCAGTTCTTC.

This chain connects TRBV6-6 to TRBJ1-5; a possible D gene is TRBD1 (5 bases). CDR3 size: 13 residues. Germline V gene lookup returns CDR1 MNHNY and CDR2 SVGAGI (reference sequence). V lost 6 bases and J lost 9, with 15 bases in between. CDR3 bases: TGTGCCAGCAGGGTGGGGGAGCTGGGGCCCCAGCATTTT. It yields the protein CASRVGELGPQHF.

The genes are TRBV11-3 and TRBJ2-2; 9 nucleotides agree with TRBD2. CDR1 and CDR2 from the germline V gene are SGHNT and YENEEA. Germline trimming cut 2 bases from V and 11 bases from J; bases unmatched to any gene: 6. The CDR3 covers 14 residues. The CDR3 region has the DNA TGTGCCAGCAGCTTACTAGCGGGACCGGCCGAGCTGTTTTTT. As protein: CASSLLAGPAELFF.

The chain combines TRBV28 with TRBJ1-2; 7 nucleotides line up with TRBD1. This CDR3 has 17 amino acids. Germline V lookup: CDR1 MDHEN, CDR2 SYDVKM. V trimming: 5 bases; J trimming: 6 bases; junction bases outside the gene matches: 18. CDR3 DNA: TGTGCCAGCAGTCCCCATGCGACAGGGTGGTCTTTCAATGGCTACACCTTC. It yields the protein CASSPHATGWSFNGYTF.

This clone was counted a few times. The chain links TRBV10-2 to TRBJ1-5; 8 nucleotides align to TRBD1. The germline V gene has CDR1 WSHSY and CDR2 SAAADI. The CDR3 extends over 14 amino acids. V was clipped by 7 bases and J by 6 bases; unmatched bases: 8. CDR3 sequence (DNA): TGCGCCAGCACTGACGGACAGGGATTTCAGCCCCAGCATTTT. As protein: CASTDGQGFQPQHF.

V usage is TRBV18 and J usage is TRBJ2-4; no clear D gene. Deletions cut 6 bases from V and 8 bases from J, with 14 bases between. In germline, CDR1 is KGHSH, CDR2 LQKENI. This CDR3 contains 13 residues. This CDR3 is CASSPENDDIQYF. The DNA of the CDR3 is TGTGCCAGCTCCCCAGAGAACGATGACATTCAGTACTTC.

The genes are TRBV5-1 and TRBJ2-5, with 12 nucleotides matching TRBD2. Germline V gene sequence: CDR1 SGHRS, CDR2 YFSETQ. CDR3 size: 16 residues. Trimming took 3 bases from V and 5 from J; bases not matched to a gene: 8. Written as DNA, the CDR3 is TGCGCCAGCAGCTCCCACCGACTAGCGGGAGCTGAGACCCAGTACTTC. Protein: CASSSHRLAGAETQYF.

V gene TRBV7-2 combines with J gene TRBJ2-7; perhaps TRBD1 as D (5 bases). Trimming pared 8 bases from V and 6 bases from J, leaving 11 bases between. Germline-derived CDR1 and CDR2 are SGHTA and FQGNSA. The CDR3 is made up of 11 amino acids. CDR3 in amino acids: CASRRAREQYF. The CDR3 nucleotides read TGTGCCAGCCGCAGGGCTCGCGAGCAGTACTTC.

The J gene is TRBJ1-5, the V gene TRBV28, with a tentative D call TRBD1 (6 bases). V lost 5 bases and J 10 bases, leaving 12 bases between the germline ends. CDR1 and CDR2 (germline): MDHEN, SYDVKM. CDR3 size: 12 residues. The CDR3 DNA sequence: TGTGCCAGCAGTACCTCAGGGGTCCCCCAGCATTTT. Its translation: CASSTSGVPQHF.

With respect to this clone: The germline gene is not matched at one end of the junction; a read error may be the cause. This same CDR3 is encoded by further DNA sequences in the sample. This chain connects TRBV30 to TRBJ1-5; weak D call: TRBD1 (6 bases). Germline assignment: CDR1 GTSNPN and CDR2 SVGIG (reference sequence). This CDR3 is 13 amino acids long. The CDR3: CAWSRGNGQPQHF. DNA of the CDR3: TGTGCCTGGAGTAGGGGGAATGGGCAGCCCCAGCATTTC.

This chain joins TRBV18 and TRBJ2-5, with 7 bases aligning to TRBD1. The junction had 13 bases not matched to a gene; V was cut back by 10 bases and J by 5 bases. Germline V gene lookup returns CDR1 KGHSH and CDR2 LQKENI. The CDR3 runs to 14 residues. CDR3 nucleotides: TGTGCCACCGGAAACAGGGGTCAAGGGGAGACCCAGTACTTC. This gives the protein CATGNRGQGETQYF.

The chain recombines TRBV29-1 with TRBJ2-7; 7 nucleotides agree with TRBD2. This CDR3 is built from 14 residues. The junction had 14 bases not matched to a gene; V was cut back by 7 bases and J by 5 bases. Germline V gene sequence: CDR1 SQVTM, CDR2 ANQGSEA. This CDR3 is CSAGGGRRGDEQYF. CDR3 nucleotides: TGCAGCGCCGGCGGGGGACGTCGGGGGGACGAGCAGTACTTC.

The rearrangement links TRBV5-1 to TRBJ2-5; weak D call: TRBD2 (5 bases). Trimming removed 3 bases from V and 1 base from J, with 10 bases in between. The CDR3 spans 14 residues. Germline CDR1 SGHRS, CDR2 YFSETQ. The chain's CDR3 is CASSSTAAQETQYF. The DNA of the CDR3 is TGCGCCAGCAGCTCAACAGCGGCCCAAGAGACCCAGTACTTC.

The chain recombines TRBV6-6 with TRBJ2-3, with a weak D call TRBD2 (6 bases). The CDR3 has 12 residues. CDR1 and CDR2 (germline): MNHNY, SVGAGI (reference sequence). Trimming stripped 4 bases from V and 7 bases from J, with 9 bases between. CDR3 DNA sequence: TGTGCCAGCAGTTCGGCGGGATATACGCAGTATTTT. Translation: CASSSAGYTQYF.

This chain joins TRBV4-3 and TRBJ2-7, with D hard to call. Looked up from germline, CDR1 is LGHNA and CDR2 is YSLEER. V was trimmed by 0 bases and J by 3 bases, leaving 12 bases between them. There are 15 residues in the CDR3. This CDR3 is CASSQDMGRNYEQYF. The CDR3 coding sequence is TGCGCCAGCAGCCAAGATATGGGCCGGAACTACGAGCAGTACTTC.

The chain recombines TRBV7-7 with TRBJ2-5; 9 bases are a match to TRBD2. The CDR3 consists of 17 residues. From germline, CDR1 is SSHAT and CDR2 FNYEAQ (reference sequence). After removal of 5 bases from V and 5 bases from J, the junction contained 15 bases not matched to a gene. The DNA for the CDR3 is TGTGCCAGCAGCCGAGATAATGTGGGACTAGCAGGCGAGACCCAGTACTTC. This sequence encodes CASSRDNVGLAGETQYF.